The present T cell receptor (beta chain) was sequenced within a study of T cell responses to AZD1222 COVID-19 vaccine. Overall study findings and caveats: Clonal diversity may have been underestimated in mostly white British donors. Only after the peak T cell response were repertoires sampled.

This clone was seen more than once but under ten times. Its antigen is not known. The method was immunoSEQ multiplex PCR; TCRdb's version includes in-frame clones alone and lacks a portion of them. Here the sample spans some 150,000 clones, roughly nine tenths being singletons. V lost 7 bases, J lost 1 base, and 12 bases lay in between. The CDR3 runs 14 residues. The V gene's germline CDR1 is SNHLY and CDR2 FYNNEI. The specimen was peripheral blood, collected on day 0 of AZD1222 vaccination. The clonotype was recovered from an adult in good health. The genes are TRBV2 and TRBJ2-3; the D gene is possibly TRBD2 (5 bases). CDR3 sequence reads: CASKRLLGTDTQYF. The DNA for the CDR3 is TGTGCCAGCAAGCGGCTGCTCGGCACAGATACGCAGTATTTT. The complete variable domain, with remaining parts taken from reference TRBV2 and TRBJ2-3, reads EPEVTQTPSHQVTQMGQEVILRCVPISNHLYFYWYRQILGQKVEFLVSFYNNEISEKSEIFDDQFSVERPDGSNFTLKIRSTKLEDSAMYFCASKRLLGTDTQYFGPGTRLTVL.